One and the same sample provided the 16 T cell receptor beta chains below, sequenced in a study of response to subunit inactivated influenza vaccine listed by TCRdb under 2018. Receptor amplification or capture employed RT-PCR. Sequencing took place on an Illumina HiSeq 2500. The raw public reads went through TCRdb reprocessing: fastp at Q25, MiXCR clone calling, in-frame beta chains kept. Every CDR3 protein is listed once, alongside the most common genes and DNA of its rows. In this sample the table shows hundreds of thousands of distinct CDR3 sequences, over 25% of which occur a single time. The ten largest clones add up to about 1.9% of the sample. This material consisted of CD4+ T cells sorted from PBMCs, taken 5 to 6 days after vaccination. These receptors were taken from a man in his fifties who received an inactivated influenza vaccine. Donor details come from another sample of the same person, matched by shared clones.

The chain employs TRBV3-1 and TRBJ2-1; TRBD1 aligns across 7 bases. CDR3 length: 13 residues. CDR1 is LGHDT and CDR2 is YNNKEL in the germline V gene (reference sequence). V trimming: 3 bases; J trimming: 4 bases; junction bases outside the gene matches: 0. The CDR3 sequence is CASSQGQYNEQFF. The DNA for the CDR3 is TGTGCCAGCAGCCAGGGACAGTACAATGAGCAGTTCTTC.

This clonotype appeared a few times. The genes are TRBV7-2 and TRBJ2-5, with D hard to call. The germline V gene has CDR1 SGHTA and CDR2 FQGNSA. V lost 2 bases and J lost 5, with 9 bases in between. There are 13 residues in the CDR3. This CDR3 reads CASSLSQRETQYF. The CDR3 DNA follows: TGTGCCAGCAGCTTAAGTCAAAGGGAGACCCAGTACTTC.

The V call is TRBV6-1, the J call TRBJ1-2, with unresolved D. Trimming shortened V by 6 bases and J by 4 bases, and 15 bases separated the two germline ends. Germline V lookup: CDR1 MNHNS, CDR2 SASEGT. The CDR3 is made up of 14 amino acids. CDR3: CASSPTADFYGYTF. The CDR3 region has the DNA TGTGCCAGCAGCCCCACGGCGGATTTCTATGGCTACACCTTC.

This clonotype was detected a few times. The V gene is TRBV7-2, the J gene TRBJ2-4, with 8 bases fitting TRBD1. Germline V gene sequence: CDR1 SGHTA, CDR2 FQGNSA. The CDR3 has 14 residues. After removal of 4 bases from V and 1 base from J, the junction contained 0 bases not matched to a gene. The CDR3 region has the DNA TGTGCCAGCAGCTGGACAGGGGCCAAAAACATTCAGTACTTC. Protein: CASSWTGAKNIQYF.

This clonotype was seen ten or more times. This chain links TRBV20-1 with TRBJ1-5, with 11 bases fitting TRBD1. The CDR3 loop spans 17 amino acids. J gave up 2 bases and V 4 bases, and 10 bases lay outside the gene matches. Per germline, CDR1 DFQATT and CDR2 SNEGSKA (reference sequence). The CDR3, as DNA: TGCAGTGCTACGGGACAGGGGGTGGTTGGTGGCAATCAGCCCCAGCATTTT. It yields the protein CSATGQGVVGGNQPQHF.

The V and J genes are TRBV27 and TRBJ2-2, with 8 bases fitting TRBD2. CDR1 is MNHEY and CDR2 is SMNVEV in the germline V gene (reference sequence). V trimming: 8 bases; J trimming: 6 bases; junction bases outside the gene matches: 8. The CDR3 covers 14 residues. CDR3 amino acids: CASQGLAGPGELFF. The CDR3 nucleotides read TGTGCCAGCCAAGGACTAGCTGGGCCCGGGGAGCTGTTTTTT.

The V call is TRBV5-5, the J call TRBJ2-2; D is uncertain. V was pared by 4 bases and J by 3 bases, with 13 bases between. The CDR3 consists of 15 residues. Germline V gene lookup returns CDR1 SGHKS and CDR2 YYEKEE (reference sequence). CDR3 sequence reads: CASSPRASDTGELFF. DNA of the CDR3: TGTGCCAGCAGCCCTAGGGCCTCCGACACCGGGGAGCTGTTTTTT.

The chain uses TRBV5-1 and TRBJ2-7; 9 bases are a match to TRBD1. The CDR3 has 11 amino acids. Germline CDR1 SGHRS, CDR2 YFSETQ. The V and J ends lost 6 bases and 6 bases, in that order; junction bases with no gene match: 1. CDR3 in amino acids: CASTDRGEQYF. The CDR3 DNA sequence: TGCGCCAGCACGGACAGGGGCGAGCAGTACTTC.

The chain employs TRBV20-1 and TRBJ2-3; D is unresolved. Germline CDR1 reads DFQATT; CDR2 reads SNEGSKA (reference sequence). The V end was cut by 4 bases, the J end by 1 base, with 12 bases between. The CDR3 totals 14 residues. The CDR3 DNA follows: TGCAGTGCTACAACCCCCTGGGGCACAGATACGCAGTATTTT. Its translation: CSATTPWGTDTQYF.

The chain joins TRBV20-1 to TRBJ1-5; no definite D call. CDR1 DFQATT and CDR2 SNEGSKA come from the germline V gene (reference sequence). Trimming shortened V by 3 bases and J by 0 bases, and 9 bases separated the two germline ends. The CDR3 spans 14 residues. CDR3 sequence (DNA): TGCAGTGCTAGTGCCGGGAATAGCAATCAGCCCCAGCATTTT. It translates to CSASAGNSNQPQHF.

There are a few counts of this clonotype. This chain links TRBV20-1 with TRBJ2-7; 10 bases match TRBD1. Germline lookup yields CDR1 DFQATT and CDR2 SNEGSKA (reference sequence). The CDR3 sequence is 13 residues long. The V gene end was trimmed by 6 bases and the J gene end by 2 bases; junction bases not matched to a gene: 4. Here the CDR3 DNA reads TGCAGTGCCCAGACAGGGGGCACCTACGAGCAGTACTTC. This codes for CSAQTGGTYEQYF.

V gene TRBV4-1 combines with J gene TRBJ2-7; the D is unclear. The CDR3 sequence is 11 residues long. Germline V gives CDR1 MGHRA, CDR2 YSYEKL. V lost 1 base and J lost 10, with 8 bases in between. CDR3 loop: CASSQGQAQYF. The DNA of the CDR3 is TGCGCCAGCAGCCAAGGTCAGGCTCAGTACTTC.

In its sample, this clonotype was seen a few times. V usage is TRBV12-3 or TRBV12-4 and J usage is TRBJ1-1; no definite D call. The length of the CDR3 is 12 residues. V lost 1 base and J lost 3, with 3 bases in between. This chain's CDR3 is CASSLEDTEAFF. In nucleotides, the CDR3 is TGTGCCAGCAGTTTAGAGGACACTGAAGCTTTCTTT.

This chain's CDR3 is CASSLARATGVEQYF. The CDR3 bases are TGTGCCAGCAGTTTAGCCCGGGCCACCGGCGTCGAGCAGTACTTC. The chain employs TRBV12-3 or TRBV12-4 and TRBJ2-7; D unclear. V was shortened by 0 bases and J by 6 bases, with 15 bases between the two germline ends. The CDR3 consists of 15 residues.

The CDR3 loop reads CASSSYTGGLSQETQYF. The DNA for the CDR3 is TGTGCCAGCAGTTCGTATACGGGAGGGCTGTCCCAAGAGACCCAGTACTTC. This chain connects TRBV28 to TRBJ2-5, with 8 positions matching TRBD2. The CDR3 contains 17 residues. J gave up 1 base and V 4 bases, and 11 bases lay outside the gene matches. Germline CDR1 MDHEN, CDR2 SYDVKM.

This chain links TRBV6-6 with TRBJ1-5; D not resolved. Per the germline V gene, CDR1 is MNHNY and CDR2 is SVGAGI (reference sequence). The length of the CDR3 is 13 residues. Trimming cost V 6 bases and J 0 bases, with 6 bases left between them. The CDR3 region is CASRKDSNQPQHF. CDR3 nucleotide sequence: TGTGCCAGCAGGAAAGATAGCAATCAGCCCCAGCATTTT.